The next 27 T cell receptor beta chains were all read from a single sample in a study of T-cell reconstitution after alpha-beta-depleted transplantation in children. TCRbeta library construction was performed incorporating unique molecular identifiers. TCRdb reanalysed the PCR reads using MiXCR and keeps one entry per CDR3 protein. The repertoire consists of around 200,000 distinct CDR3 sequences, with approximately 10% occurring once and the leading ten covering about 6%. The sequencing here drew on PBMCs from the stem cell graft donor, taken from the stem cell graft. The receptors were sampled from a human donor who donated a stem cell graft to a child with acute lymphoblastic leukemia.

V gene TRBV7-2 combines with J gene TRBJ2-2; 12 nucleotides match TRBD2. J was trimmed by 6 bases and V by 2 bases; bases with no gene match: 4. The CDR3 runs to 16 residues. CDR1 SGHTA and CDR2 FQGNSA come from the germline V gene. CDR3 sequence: CASSLSASGGAGELFF. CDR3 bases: TGTGCCAGCAGCTTAAGTGCTAGCGGGGGGGCCGGGGAGCTGTTTTTT.

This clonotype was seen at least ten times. The CDR3 region is CASRLQGAGELFF. The CDR3 DNA sequence: TGCGCCAGCAGGTTGCAGGGGGCCGGGGAGCTGTTTTTT. The chain carries TRBV5-1 and TRBJ2-2, with 7 bases matching TRBD1. V dropped 5 bases and J dropped 6; count of bases not matched to a gene: 4. CDR3 size: 13 residues. Germline CDR1 reads SGHRS; CDR2 reads YFSETQ.

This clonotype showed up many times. CDR3 coding DNA: TGTGCCAGCAGTTTAATTGGGAAGCCCTACGAGCAGTACTTC. Its translation: CASSLIGKPYEQYF. V is TRBV12-3 or TRBV12-4 and J is TRBJ2-7; D gene uncertain. The CDR3 has 14 amino acids. V gave up 2 bases and J gave up 2 bases, with 10 bases separating them.

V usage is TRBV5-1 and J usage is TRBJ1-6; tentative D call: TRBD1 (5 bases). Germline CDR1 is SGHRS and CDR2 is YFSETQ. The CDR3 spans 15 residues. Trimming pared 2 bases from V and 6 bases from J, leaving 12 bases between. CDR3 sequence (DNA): TGCGCCAGCAGCTTCGAGGCCGGGACTAATTCACCCCTCCACTTT. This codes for CASSFEAGTNSPLHF.

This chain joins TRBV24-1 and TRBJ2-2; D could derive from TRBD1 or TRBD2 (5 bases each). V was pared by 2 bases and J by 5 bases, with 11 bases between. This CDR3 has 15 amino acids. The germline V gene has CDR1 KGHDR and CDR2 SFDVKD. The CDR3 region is CATSDSRWGTGELFF. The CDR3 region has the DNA TGTGCCACCAGTGATTCCCGTTGGGGGACCGGGGAGCTGTTTTTT.

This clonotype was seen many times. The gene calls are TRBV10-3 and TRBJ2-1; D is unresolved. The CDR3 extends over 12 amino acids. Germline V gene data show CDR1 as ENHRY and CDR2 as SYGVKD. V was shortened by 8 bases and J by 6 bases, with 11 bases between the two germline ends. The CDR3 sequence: CAISADVNEQFF. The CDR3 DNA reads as TGTGCCATCTCCGCAGACGTCAATGAGCAGTTCTTC.

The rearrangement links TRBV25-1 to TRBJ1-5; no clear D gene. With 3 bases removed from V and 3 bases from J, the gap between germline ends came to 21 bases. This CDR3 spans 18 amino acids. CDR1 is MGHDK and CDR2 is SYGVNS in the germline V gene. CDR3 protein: CASSDSSSAAANNQPQHF. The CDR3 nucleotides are TGTGCCAGCAGTGATTCCTCCTCCGCCGCGGCCAACAATCAGCCCCAGCATTTT.

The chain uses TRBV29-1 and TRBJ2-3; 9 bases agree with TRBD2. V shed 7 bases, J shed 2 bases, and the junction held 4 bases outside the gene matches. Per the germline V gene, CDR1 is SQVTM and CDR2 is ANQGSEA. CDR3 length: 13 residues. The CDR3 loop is CSGLAELTDTQYF. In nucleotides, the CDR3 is TGCAGCGGACTAGCGGAGCTCACAGATACGCAGTATTTT.

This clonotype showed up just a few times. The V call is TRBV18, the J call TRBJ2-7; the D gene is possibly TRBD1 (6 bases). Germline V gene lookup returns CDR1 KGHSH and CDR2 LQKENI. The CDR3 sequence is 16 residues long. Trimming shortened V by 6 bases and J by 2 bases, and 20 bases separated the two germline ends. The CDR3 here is CASSRRSSGATYEQYF. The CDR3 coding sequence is TGTGCCAGCTCCCGGCGATCGTCAGGGGCTACCTACGAGCAGTACTTC.

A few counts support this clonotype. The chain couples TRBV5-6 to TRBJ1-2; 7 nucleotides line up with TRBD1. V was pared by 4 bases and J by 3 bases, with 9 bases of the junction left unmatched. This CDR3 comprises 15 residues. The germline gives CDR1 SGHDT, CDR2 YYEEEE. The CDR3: CASSITGAVDYGYTF. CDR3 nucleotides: TGTGCCAGCAGCATAACAGGGGCGGTTGACTATGGCTACACCTTC.

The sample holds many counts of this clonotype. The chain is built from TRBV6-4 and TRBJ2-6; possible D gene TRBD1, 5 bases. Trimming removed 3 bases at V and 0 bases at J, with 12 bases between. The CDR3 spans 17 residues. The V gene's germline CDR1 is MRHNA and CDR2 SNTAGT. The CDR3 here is CASSERSGRSGANVLTF. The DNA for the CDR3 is TGTGCCAGCAGTGAACGGTCAGGGCGCTCTGGGGCCAACGTCCTGACTTTC.

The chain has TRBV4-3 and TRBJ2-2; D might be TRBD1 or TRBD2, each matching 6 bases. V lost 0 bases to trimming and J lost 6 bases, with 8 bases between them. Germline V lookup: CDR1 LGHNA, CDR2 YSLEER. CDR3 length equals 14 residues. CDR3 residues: CASSQEEGAGELFF. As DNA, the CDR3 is TGCGCCAGCAGCCAAGAGGAGGGGGCCGGGGAGCTGTTTTTT.

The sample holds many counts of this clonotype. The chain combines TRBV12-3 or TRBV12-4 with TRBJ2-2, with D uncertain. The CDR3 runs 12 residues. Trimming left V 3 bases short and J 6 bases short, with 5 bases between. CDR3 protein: CASSFGAGELFF. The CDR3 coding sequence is TGTGCCAGCAGTTTTGGGGCCGGGGAGCTGTTTTTT.

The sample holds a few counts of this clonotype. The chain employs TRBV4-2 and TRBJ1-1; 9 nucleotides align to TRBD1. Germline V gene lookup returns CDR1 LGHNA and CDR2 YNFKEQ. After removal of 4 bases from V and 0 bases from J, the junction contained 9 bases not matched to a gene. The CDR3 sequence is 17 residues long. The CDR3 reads CASSPDRGSQMNTEAFF. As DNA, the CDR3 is TGTGCCAGCAGCCCCGACAGGGGGAGTCAAATGAACACTGAAGCTTTCTTT.

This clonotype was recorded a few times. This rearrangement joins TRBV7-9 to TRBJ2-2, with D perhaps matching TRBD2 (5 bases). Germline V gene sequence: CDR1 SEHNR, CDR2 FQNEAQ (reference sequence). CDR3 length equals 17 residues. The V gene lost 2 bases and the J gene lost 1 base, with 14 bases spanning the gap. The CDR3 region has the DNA TGTGCCAGCAGCTTACGGGATCCAACTCGGAACACCGGGGAGCTGTTTTTT. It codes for CASSLRDPTRNTGELFF.

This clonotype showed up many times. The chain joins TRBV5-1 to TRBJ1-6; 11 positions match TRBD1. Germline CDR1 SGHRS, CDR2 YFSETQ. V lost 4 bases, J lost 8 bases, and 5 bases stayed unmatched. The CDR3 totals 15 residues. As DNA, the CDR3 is TGCGCCAGCAGCGTATCGGGACAGGGGGATTCACCCCTCCACTTT. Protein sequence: CASSVSGQGDSPLHF.

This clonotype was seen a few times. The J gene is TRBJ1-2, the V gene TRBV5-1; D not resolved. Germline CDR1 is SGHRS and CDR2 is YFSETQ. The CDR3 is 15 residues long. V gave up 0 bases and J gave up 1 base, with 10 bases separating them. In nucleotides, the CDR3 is TGCGCCAGCAGCTTGGGTCCTGAGGGTAACTATGGCTACACCTTC. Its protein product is CASSLGPEGNYGYTF.

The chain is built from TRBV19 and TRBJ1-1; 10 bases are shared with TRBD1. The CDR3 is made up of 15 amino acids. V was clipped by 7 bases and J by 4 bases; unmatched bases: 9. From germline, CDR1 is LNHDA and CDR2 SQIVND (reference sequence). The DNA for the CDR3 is TGTGCCAGTAACGACAGGGGGCAGATGATCACTGAAGCTTTCTTT. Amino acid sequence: CASNDRGQMITEAFF.

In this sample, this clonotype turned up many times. This CDR3 is CASSFGRDRGYNEQFF. The CDR3 DNA reads TGTGCCAGCAGTTTCGGTCGGGACAGGGGGTACAATGAGCAGTTCTTC. The chain couples TRBV12-3 or TRBV12-4 to TRBJ2-1, with TRBD1 matching over 11 bases. V lost 3 bases and J lost 4; bases outside the gene matches: 5. The CDR3 spans 16 residues.

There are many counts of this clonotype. The CDR3 protein is CASSPSGTEAFF. CDR3 coding DNA: TGTGCCAGCAGCCCGTCGGGCACTGAAGCTTTCTTT. The chain has TRBV6-5 and TRBJ1-1; D is undetermined. The V end was cut by 6 bases, the J end by 4 bases, with 9 bases between. Germline CDR1 and CDR2: MNHEY and SVGAGI. This CDR3 spans 12 amino acids.

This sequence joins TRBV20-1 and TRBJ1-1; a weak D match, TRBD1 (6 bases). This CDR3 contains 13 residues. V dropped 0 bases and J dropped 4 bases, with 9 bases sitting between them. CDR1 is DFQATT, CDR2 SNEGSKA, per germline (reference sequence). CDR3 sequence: CSARDRGFTEAFF. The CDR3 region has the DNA TGCAGTGCTAGAGATAGGGGGTTCACTGAAGCTTTCTTT.

The CDR3 DNA follows: TGTGCCACCAGTCTCTCACAGGGAGCACATGGCTACACCTTC. Encoded protein: CATSLSQGAHGYTF. This rearrangement joins TRBV24-1 to TRBJ1-2, with D perhaps TRBD1 (6 bases). The V gene's germline CDR1 is KGHDR and CDR2 SFDVKD. The CDR3 loop spans 14 amino acids. Trimming left V 6 bases short and J 6 bases short, with 16 bases between.

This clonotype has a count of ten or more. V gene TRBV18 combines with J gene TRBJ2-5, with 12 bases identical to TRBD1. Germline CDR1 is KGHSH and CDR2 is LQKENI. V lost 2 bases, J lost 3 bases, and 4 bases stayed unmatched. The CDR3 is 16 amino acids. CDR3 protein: CASSPMGQGAKETQYF. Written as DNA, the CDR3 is TGTGCCAGCTCACCAATGGGACAGGGGGCGAAAGAGACCCAGTACTTC.

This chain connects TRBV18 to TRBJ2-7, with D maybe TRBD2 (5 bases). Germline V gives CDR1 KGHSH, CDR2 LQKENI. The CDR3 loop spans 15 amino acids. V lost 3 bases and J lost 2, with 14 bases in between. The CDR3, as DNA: TGTGCCAGCTCACCTCATCCCGGGGAAACCTACGAGCAGTACTTC. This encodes CASSPHPGETYEQYF.

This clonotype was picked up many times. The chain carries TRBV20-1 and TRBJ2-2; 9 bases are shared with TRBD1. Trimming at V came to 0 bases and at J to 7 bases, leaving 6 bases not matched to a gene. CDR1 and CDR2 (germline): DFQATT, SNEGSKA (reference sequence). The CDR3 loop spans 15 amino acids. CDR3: CSARDRDRVDGELFF. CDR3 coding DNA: TGCAGTGCTAGAGACCGGGACAGGGTAGACGGGGAGCTGTTTTTT.

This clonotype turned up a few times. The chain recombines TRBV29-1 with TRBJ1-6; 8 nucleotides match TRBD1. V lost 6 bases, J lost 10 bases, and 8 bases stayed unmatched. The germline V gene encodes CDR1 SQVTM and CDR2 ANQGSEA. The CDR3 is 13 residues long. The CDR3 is CSVRQGLESPLHF. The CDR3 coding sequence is TGCAGCGTCAGACAGGGGCTGGAATCACCCCTCCACTTT.

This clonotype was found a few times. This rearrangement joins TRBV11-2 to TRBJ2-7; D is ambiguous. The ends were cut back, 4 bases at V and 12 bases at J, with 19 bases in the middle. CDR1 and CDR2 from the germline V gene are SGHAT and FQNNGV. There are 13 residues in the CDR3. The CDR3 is CASSSSLGNLGYF. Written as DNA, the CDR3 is TGTGCCAGCAGCTCATCGCTGGGGAACTTGGGGTACTTC.